This T cell receptor beta chain was profiled in a study of PD-1 blockade in classical Hodgkin lymphoma. V was trimmed by 0 bases and J by 4 bases, leaving 12 bases between them. CDR3 length: 15 amino acids. Per the germline V gene, CDR1 is SGHVS and CDR2 is FNYEAQ. Notes on the study in general: Unlike CD8+ TCR diversity, which did not rise significantly by C4D1, CD4+ TCR diversity did. Repertoire differences have undefined causes, possibly disease activity or prior therapy.

On this clone: Its matching antigen is unknown.

The assay was immunoSEQ multiplex PCR, and TCRdb's table has in-frame clones only and misses some. Among some 95,000 clones listed, 90% were seen once. The time point denotes: cycle 4 day 1 (C4D1), after around six weeks of nivolumab. After autologous stem cell transplantation all patients relapsed, and prior brentuximab vedotin exposure differed between cohorts. The chain carries TRBV7-6 and TRBJ1-2; D is ambiguous. The sequence came from a human donor with classical Hodgkin lymphoma. The sequencing here drew on peripheral blood mononuclear cells (PBMCs), taken before the fourth cycle of nivolumab. The CDR3 loop is CASSLAMGKFYGYTF. The DNA for the CDR3 is TGTGCCAGCAGCTTAGCGATGGGTAAATTCTATGGCTACACCTTC.